The 30 T cell receptor beta chains presented below share a single source sample, sequenced in a study of T cells in Graves' hyperthyroidism and ophthalmopathy. RNA transcripts provided the source from which TCR beta CDR3 regions were amplified. In the first-round RT-PCR of the TCR CDR3, the HTBI primer set was used. Each CDR3 protein is one row after TCRdb ran MiXCR on the multiplex PCR reads. The sample yields some 490,000 distinct CDR3 sequences, 20% to 25% seen once. The sample was blood. These receptor sequences come from a woman in her seventies with Graves' ophthalmopathy.

This clonotype was observed many times. The chain employs TRBV27 and TRBJ1-2; 9 bases agree with TRBD1. This CDR3 is built from 14 residues. With 9 bases clipped from V and 6 bases from J, the junction kept 11 bases outside the gene matches. Germline V gene data show CDR1 as MNHEY and CDR2 as SMNVEV (reference sequence). CDR3 nucleotides: TGTGCCAGTGGTCGGGACAGGGATTACAATGGCTACACCTTC. Translation: CASGRDRDYNGYTF.

For this clonotype: The junction does not match germline at one end; this may be a read error. The V gene is TRBV11-3, the J gene TRBJ1-4; the match to TRBD1 covers 7 bases. This CDR3 comprises 14 residues. Germline V CDR1 and CDR2: SGHNT, YENEEA. This CDR3 reads CASRTQGRGERLFF. The CDR3, as DNA: TGTGCCAGCAGAACACAGGGGCGAGGAGAAAGACTGTTTTTT.

V and J are TRBV5-6 and TRBJ1-5, with D perhaps matching TRBD1 (5 bases). V was clipped by 0 bases and J by 0 bases, with 13 bases between them. Per the germline V gene, CDR1 is SGHDT and CDR2 is YYEEEE. The CDR3 spans 17 residues. In DNA, the CDR3 is TGTGCCAGCAGCTTGGGGGTCGGGGCTGGTAGCAATCAGCCCCAGCATTTT. Translated, it gives CASSLGVGAGSNQPQHF.

The chain is built from TRBV5-1 and TRBJ2-3, with D tentatively TRBD1 (6 bases). The length of the CDR3 is 19 residues. The germline V gene has CDR1 SGHRS and CDR2 YFSETQ. V was clipped by 4 bases and J by 4 bases, with 28 bases between them. The CDR3 region has the DNA TGCGCCAGCAGCCCAATAATGGGGGCCAACACACGTGGACCAGATACGCAGTATTTT. It is translated as CASSPIMGANTRGPDTQYF.

The chain links TRBV6-1 to TRBJ2-2; TRBD1 might be the D (6 bases). Germline CDR1 reads MNHNS; CDR2 reads SASEGT. The germline V and J ends were trimmed by 7 bases and 6 bases, with 24 bases remaining between them. This CDR3 is 17 amino acids long. Here the CDR3 reads CASTWRTVNMISGELFF. The CDR3 coding sequence is TGTGCCAGCACCTGGAGGACAGTCAATATGATCTCCGGGGAGCTGTTTTTT.

This clonotype occurred a few times. V is TRBV5-1 and J is TRBJ2-1; TRBD2 aligns across 7 bases. V was pared by 4 bases and J by 6 bases, with 7 bases of the junction left unmatched. The germline gives CDR1 SGHRS, CDR2 YFSETQ. CDR3 length: 14 amino acids. CDR3 nucleotide sequence: TGCGCCAGCAGCCGGACTAGAGCTCCCAATGAGCAGTTCTTC. The encoded protein is CASSRTRAPNEQFF.

This clonotype was counted only a few times. CDR3 region: CASSPHPGTGGFSEQYF. CDR3 DNA: TGTGCCAGCAGCCCGCACCCCGGGACAGGGGGCTTTTCCGAGCAGTACTTC. This chain connects TRBV3-1 to TRBJ2-7; TRBD1 matches at 12 bases. The V segment lost 4 bases and the J segment 6 bases; nucleotides outside the gene matches: 13. The CDR3 runs 17 residues. Germline lookup yields CDR1 LGHDT and CDR2 YNNKEL (reference sequence).

The J gene is TRBJ2-2, the V gene TRBV7-2, with 7 bases identical to TRBD2. Germline values: CDR1 SGHTA, CDR2 FQGNSA. This CDR3 is built from 16 residues. V gave up 1 base and J gave up 4 bases; unmatched junction bases: 6. The CDR3 bases are TGTGCCAGCAGCTTAGTGGGCGGGAGTATCACCGGGGAGCTGTTTTTT. This sequence encodes CASSLVGGSITGELFF.

This clonotype was found many times. The chain combines TRBV30 with TRBJ1-2; D gene uncertain. Germline loops: CDR1 GTSNPN, CDR2 SVGIG (reference sequence). This CDR3 is built from 13 residues. Trimming cost V 0 bases and J 5 bases, with 10 bases left between them. CDR3 in amino acids: CAWSVTREYGYTF. The CDR3 region has the DNA TGTGCCTGGAGTGTCACGAGAGAGTATGGCTACACCTTC.

This chain joins TRBV30 and TRBJ2-1, with 8 bases aligning to TRBD2. Germline values: CDR1 GTSNPN, CDR2 SVGIG (reference sequence). V lost 0 bases and J lost 4; bases outside the gene matches: 8. The CDR3 runs 16 residues. As DNA, the CDR3 is TGTGCCTGGAGTGTTTTGAGTAGCGGGACATACAATGAGCAGTTCTTC. Its protein is CAWSVLSSGTYNEQFF. The variable domain in full, with the rest retrieved from reference TRBV30 and TRBJ2-1, is SQTIHQWPATLVQPVGSPLSLECTVEGTSNPNLYWYRQAAGRGLQLLFYSVGIGQISSEVPQNLSASRPQDRQFILSSKKLLLSDSGFYLCAWSVLSSGTYNEQFFGPGTRLTVL.

This clonotype showed up just a few times. The chain is built from TRBV5-1 and TRBJ2-7; TRBD1 might be the D (6 bases). From germline, CDR1 is SGHRS and CDR2 YFSETQ. The V gene lost 3 bases and the J gene lost 0 bases, with 10 bases spanning the gap. CDR3 length: 14 amino acids. The DNA for the CDR3 is TGCGCCAGCAGCTCGGACAGAAGCTCCTACGAGCAGTACTTC. It translates to CASSSDRSSYEQYF.

This clonotype was observed a few times. The J gene is TRBJ2-5, the V gene TRBV24-1; weak D call: TRBD2 (5 bases). Trimming removed 4 bases from V and 5 bases from J, with 10 bases in between. The CDR3 covers 13 residues. Germline V gene lookup returns CDR1 KGHDR and CDR2 SFDVKD. For the CDR3, the DNA is TGTGCCACCAGTGAGGAGGATGGGGAGACCCAGTACTTC. Translating it yields CATSEEDGETQYF.

This clonotype was observed a single time. The chain uses TRBV5-1 and TRBJ1-1; D is uncertain. Trimming left V 0 bases short and J 4 bases short, with 13 bases between. CDR3 length: 15 residues. Germline lookup yields CDR1 SGHRS and CDR2 YFSETQ. The DNA of the CDR3 is TGCGCCAGCAGCTTGGTAGTCAGCCCGGGCACTGAAGCTTTCTTT. Residues: CASSLVVSPGTEAFF.

There are many counts of this clonotype. This chain links TRBV19 with TRBJ2-2; 11 nucleotides align to TRBD2. The length of the CDR3 is 15 residues. Looked up from germline, CDR1 is LNHDA and CDR2 is SQIVND (reference sequence). Unmatched junction bases numbered 3, after V lost 6 bases and J lost 3 bases. CDR3 in amino acids: CASRELAGDTGELFF. CDR3 in DNA: TGTGCCAGTAGGGAACTAGCGGGAGACACCGGGGAGCTGTTTTTT.

J is TRBJ1-2 and V is TRBV7-9, with D maybe TRBD1 (5 bases). The CDR3 is 16 amino acids. Germline V CDR1 and CDR2: SEHNR, FQNEAQ (reference sequence). Trimming left V 1 base short and J 2 bases short, with 14 bases between. CDR3 sequence: CASSLVRQGNNYGYTF. CDR3 coding DNA: TGTGCCAGCAGCTTAGTTCGCCAGGGAAACAACTATGGCTACACCTTC.

This clonotype was recorded a few times. This chain connects TRBV7-3 to TRBJ2-2, with D tentatively TRBD2 (6 bases). V shed 5 bases and J shed 7 bases, with 11 bases lying between them. CDR3 length: 13 residues. The germline V gene has CDR1 SGHTA and CDR2 FQGTGA. The CDR3 region has the DNA TGTGCCAGCAGCCTACCGGGGGACGGGGAGCTGTTTTTT. Translated, it gives CASSLPGDGELFF. Together with reference TRBV7-3 and TRBJ2-2, the CDR3 gives the full variable domain: GAGVSQTPSNKVTEKGKYVELRCDPISGHTALYWYRQSLGQGPEFLIYFQGTGAADDSGLPNDRFFAVRPEGSVSTLKIQRTERGDSAVYLCASSLPGDGELFFGEGSRLTVL.

In this sample, this clonotype turned up many times. V is TRBV12-3 or TRBV12-4 and J is TRBJ2-1, with a possible D match to TRBD2 (5 bases). CDR3 length equals 13 residues. V dropped 11 bases and J dropped 0 bases, with 11 bases sitting between them. The CDR3: CASGFSSYNEQFF. In DNA, the CDR3 is TGTGCCTCGGGATTTAGCTCCTACAATGAGCAGTTCTTC.

This clonotype has a count of ten or more. CDR3 sequence reads: CASSFLASQETQYF. The CDR3 nucleotides read TGTGCCAGCAGCTTTCTAGCGAGCCAAGAGACCCAGTACTTC. The chain uses TRBV11-1 and TRBJ2-5; the D gene is possibly TRBD2 (6 bases). Trimming took 3 bases from V and 1 from J, leaving 9 bases between them. CDR1 is SGHAT, CDR2 FQDESV, per germline (reference sequence). The CDR3 is made up of 14 amino acids.

Only a few counts were recorded for this clonotype. The chain recombines TRBV27 with TRBJ1-1; unclear D gene. This CDR3 spans 15 amino acids. V was trimmed by 1 base and J by 1 base, leaving 10 bases between them. CDR1 is MNHEY, CDR2 SMNVEV, per germline (reference sequence). The CDR3 DNA sequence: TGTGCCAGCAGTTTATACCCGGCCCGGAACACTGAAGCTTTCTTT. Its protein product is CASSLYPARNTEAFF.

The chain carries TRBV30 and TRBJ2-2, with D uncertain. The germline V gene has CDR1 GTSNPN and CDR2 SVGIG (reference sequence). The CDR3 covers 13 residues. Trimming cost V 0 bases and J 11 bases, with 13 bases left between them. This chain's CDR3 is CAWSVLAPDELFF. CDR3 sequence (DNA): TGTGCCTGGAGTGTCCTTGCTCCTGATGAGCTGTTTTTT.

The chain uses TRBV3-1 and TRBJ1-2; D remains unclear. Germline values: CDR1 LGHDT, CDR2 YNNKEL (reference sequence). The CDR3 has 13 residues. The V end was cut by 2 bases, the J end by 5 bases, with 9 bases between. The CDR3 nucleotides are TGTGCCAGCAGCCAAACAGACATATATGGCTACACCTTC. This encodes CASSQTDIYGYTF.

This rearrangement joins TRBV5-1 to TRBJ2-1; D possibly matches TRBD1 or TRBD2 (5 bases each). The CDR3 has 15 residues. CDR1 is SGHRS, CDR2 YFSETQ, per germline. The V end lost 2 bases, the J end lost 4 bases, and 13 bases lay between the germline ends. CDR3 coding DNA: TGCGCCAGCAGCTTAAATACCGGGGCGTACAATGAGCAGTTCTTC. Amino acids: CASSLNTGAYNEQFF.

This clonotype was counted a few times. V usage is TRBV28 and J usage is TRBJ2-7, with D unclear. The germline V gene has CDR1 MDHEN and CDR2 SYDVKM. This CDR3 has 14 amino acids. The CDR3 reads CVAAPAVSTYEQYF. The CDR3 DNA sequence: TGTGTGGCAGCACCAGCTGTCTCGACCTACGAGCAGTACTTC. Combining the CDR3 with reference TRBV28 and TRBJ2-7 gives the whole variable domain DVKVTQSSRYLVKRTGEKVFLECVQDMDHENMFWYRQDPGLGLRLIYFSYDVKMKEKGDIPEGYSVSREKKERFSLILESASTNQTSMYLCVAAPAVSTYEQYFGPGTRLTVT.

The genes are TRBV11-2 and TRBJ2-1, with 9 positions matching TRBD2. V trimming: 5 bases; J trimming: 0 bases; junction bases outside the gene matches: 11. This CDR3 has 18 residues. The germline CDR1 and CDR2 sequences are SGHAT and FQNNGV. In nucleotides, the CDR3 is TGTGCCAGCAGCCGGAGGCTAGCGGGGAAGAGCTCCTACAATGAGCAGTTCTTC. Translation gives CASSRRLAGKSSYNEQFF.

This clonotype was observed many times. V and J are TRBV3-1 and TRBJ2-7; D possibly corresponds to TRBD1 (7 bases). Germline values: CDR1 LGHDT, CDR2 YNNKEL (reference sequence). This CDR3 region has 14 residues. V was clipped by 2 bases and J by 2 bases, with 10 bases between them. CDR3 sequence (DNA): TGTGCCAGCAGCCAACGCGGGACAGCCTACGAGCAGTACTTC. Encoded protein: CASSQRGTAYEQYF.

A few counts support this clonotype. The rearrangement uses TRBV6-1 and TRBJ1-2; D gene uncertain. V was clipped by 3 bases and J by 6 bases, with 8 bases between them. CDR3 size: 12 residues. Germline V gene sequence: CDR1 MNHNS, CDR2 SASEGT. CDR3 residues: CASSDVGHGYTF. The CDR3 DNA follows: TGTGCCAGCAGTGACGTAGGACATGGCTACACCTTC.

This clonotype has only one observation. The V gene is TRBV28, the J gene TRBJ1-6, with 9 bases that match TRBD1. CDR1 is MDHEN and CDR2 is SYDVKM in the germline V gene. The CDR3 is 14 amino acids. V lost 5 bases, J lost 10 bases, and 6 bases stayed unmatched. The CDR3 loop is CASSVQGAVSPLHF. The CDR3 DNA reads TGTGCCAGCAGTGTACAGGGGGCAGTGTCACCCCTCCACTTT.

This chain joins TRBV19 and TRBJ2-2; D is possibly TRBD2 (5 bases). V shed 5 bases and J shed 0 bases, with 7 bases lying between them. This CDR3 region has 14 residues. Germline V gives CDR1 LNHDA, CDR2 SQIVND (reference sequence). The CDR3 is CASSSDSNTGELFF. As DNA, the CDR3 is TGTGCCAGTAGTTCGGACTCGAACACCGGGGAGCTGTTTTTT.

This clonotype has only a few counts. The chain combines TRBV6-5 with TRBJ1-1; possible D gene TRBD1, 5 bases. The CDR3 runs 15 residues. Germline CDR1 is MNHEY and CDR2 is SVGAGI. V was cut by 0 bases and J by 3 bases, with 11 bases left in between. CDR3 loop: CASSYSGEGYTEAFF. The CDR3 coding sequence is TGTGCCAGCAGTTACTCAGGGGAAGGGTACACTGAAGCTTTCTTT.

This clonotype was observed many times. The gene calls are TRBV3-1 and TRBJ2-1, with D possibly matching TRBD1 (6 bases). CDR3 length equals 16 residues. Between the trimmed V and J ends, which lost 1 base and 8 bases, there was a span of 18 bases. Per germline, CDR1 LGHDT and CDR2 YNNKEL (reference sequence). CDR3 bases: TGTGCCAGCAGCCAAGGAACCGACAGGTGGCGAGATGAGCAGTTCTTC. It is translated as CASSQGTDRWRDEQFF.